These 31 T cell receptor beta chains originate from one sample sequenced in a study of T cells in Graves' hyperthyroidism and ophthalmopathy. Amplification yielded TCR beta CDR3 regions, with RNA transcripts as the source. Researchers ran a first-round RT-PCR on the TCR CDR3 using the HTBI primer set. TCRdb fed the multiplex PCR reads into MiXCR, producing one record per CDR3 protein. The top ten clones hold about 31% of a sample with 490,000 or so distinct CDR3 sequences, around 16% of them seen once. Sequencing was carried out using blood. These receptors were obtained from a woman between 25 and 40 years old with Graves' ophthalmopathy.

Ten or more counts support this clonotype. The chain uses TRBV11-2 and TRBJ1-1; D is ambiguous. The CDR3 length is 15 residues. Looked up from germline, CDR1 is SGHAT and CDR2 is FQNNGV. Trimming shortened V by 4 bases and J by 3 bases, and 15 bases separated the two germline ends. CDR3 DNA sequence: TGTGCCAGCAGCTCCTCGCTTGGGGAGGACACTGAAGCTTTCTTT. It translates to CASSSSLGEDTEAFF.

This clonotype was recorded many times. The rearrangement uses TRBV28 and TRBJ2-3, with 10 nucleotides matching TRBD1. V lost 5 bases and J lost 9; bases outside the gene matches: 17. This CDR3 is 17 amino acids long. CDR1 MDHEN and CDR2 SYDVKM come from the germline V gene. The CDR3 loop is CASSTPTGGSPFGTQYF. The DNA of the CDR3 is TGTGCCAGCAGTACCCCGACAGGGGGCTCACCCTTCGGGACGCAGTATTTT.

There are many counts of this clonotype. The CDR3 region has the DNA TGTGCCAGCAGCTTTGAACAGGTGGCAGATACGCAGTATTTT. This translates into CASSFEQVADTQYF. This rearrangement joins TRBV13 to TRBJ2-3, with a possible D match to TRBD1 (5 bases). Germline V lookup: CDR1 PRHDT, CDR2 FYEKMQ (reference sequence). The length of the CDR3 is 14 residues. V was trimmed by 3 bases and J by 4 bases, leaving 11 bases between them. Looking up the rest from reference TRBV13 and TRBJ2-3 gives the full variable domain: AAGVIQSPRHLIKEKRETATLKCYPIPRHDTVYWYQQGPGQDPQFLISFYEKMQSDKGSIPDRFSAQQFSDYHSELNMSSLELGDSALYFCASSFEQVADTQYFGPGTRLTVL.

This clonotype has at least ten counts. This chain uses TRBV28 with TRBJ2-7; 11 positions agree with TRBD1. Germline CDR1 is MDHEN and CDR2 is SYDVKM. This CDR3 contains 16 residues. The V gene end was trimmed by 5 bases and the J gene end by 6 bases; junction bases not matched to a gene: 12. CDR3 protein: CASSTPSGTGGLEQYF. The CDR3 bases are TGTGCCAGCAGTACCCCTTCCGGGACAGGGGGTCTCGAGCAGTACTTC.

Concerning this clonotype: Relative to the germline gene, one junction end is altered; a read error may explain this. The genes are TRBV11-1 and TRBJ2-7; no reliable D call. Germline CDR1 is SGHAT and CDR2 is FQDESV (reference sequence). This CDR3 has 13 amino acids. Written as DNA, the CDR3 is TGTGCCGGCAGCAGCGCATTAACCTTGGAGCAGTACTTC. Translation gives CAGSSALTLEQYF. The entire variable domain, with the rest obtained from reference TRBV11-1 and TRBJ2-7, is as follows: EAEVAQSPRYKITEKSQAVAFWCDPISGHATLYWYRQILGQGPELLVQFQDESVVDDSQLPKDRFSAERLKGVDSTLKIQPAELGDSAMYLCAGSSALTLEQYFGPGTRLTVT.

As for this clonotype: One base away lies a much larger clone, so this may be a sequencing read error. The genes are TRBV2 and TRBJ2-3; D remains unclear. This CDR3 is 13 amino acids long. V was pared by 6 bases and J by 7 bases, with 14 bases between. Looked up from germline, CDR1 is SNHLY and CDR2 is FYNNEI. The CDR3 reads CASSPSLDYTQYF. CDR3 DNA sequence: TGTGCCAGCAGCCCCTCTCTGGATTATACGCAGTATTTT.

This clonotype was picked up a small number of times. This sequence joins TRBV5-6 and TRBJ2-7; tentative D call: TRBD2 (6 bases). Germline values: CDR1 SGHDT, CDR2 YYEEEE. This CDR3 has 15 residues. V was trimmed by 0 bases and J by 10 bases, leaving 20 bases between them. CDR3 bases: TGTGCCAGCAGCTTGGCGGGACTTTACTCCATACGACAGTACTTC. As protein: CASSLAGLYSIRQYF.

The chain carries TRBV18 and TRBJ2-5; D unclear. There are 13 residues in the CDR3. Germline-derived CDR1 and CDR2 are KGHSH and LQKENI. With 5 bases removed from V and 3 bases from J, the gap between germline ends came to 10 bases. The CDR3 reads CASSTDIKETQYF. In DNA, the CDR3 is TGTGCCAGCTCAACCGATATAAAAGAGACCCAGTACTTC.

Comment on this clonotype: With a much larger clone just one base away, this may be a read error. The V gene is TRBV30, the J gene TRBJ1-5; the D gene is possibly TRBD1 (6 bases). CDR1 GTSNPN and CDR2 SVGIG come from the germline V gene (reference sequence). The CDR3 runs to 13 residues. The CDR3 DNA reads TGTGTCTGGAGTGGGAGTGGGGGCCAGCCCCAGCATTTT. This gives the protein CVWSGSGGQPQHF.

The sample holds many counts of this clonotype. V usage is TRBV20-1 and J usage is TRBJ2-5, with TRBD2 as a possible D gene (5 bases). V was pared by 0 bases and J by 4 bases, with 12 bases between. In germline, CDR1 is DFQATT, CDR2 SNEGSKA (reference sequence). CDR3 length: 14 amino acids. CDR3 DNA: TGCAGTGCTAGAGAACCGGGGATAGGAGAGACCCAGTACTTC. It translates to CSAREPGIGETQYF.

This clonotype has a handful of counts. The rearrangement links TRBV5-6 to TRBJ2-3; 8 bases line up with TRBD1. This CDR3 comprises 15 residues. The V segment lost 2 bases and the J segment 3 bases; nucleotides outside the gene matches: 5. CDR1 SGHDT and CDR2 YYEEEE come from the germline V gene. CDR3 sequence reads: CASSLGQGRTDTQYF. Written as DNA, the CDR3 is TGTGCCAGCAGCTTAGGACAGGGAAGGACAGATACGCAGTATTTT.

This clonotype was picked up many times. CDR3 nucleotides: TGCAGTGCTAGTAAACAGGTTTACGAGCAGTACTTC. It specifies CSASKQVYEQYF. The J gene is TRBJ2-7, the V gene TRBV20-1, with D possibly matching TRBD1 (5 bases). This CDR3 spans 12 amino acids. V dropped 3 bases and J dropped 4 bases, with 10 bases sitting between them. Germline assignment: CDR1 DFQATT and CDR2 SNEGSKA (reference sequence).

The chain recombines TRBV24-1 with TRBJ2-5, with D maybe TRBD2 (5 bases). This CDR3 region has 16 residues. Germline lookup yields CDR1 KGHDR and CDR2 SFDVKD. With 4 bases removed from V and 5 bases from J, the gap between germline ends came to 19 bases. CDR3 DNA: TGTGCCACCAGTGACCCAAAGGCGGGCGGAGCGGAGACCCAGTACTTC. Its translation is CATSDPKAGGAETQYF.

The V gene is TRBV19, the J gene TRBJ2-1; 12 positions match TRBD2. Germline assignment: CDR1 LNHDA and CDR2 SQIVND (reference sequence). The CDR3 length is 12 residues. V lost 8 bases and J lost 8; bases outside the gene matches: 1. The CDR3 reads CASRTSGDEQFF. The CDR3 bases are TGTGCCAGTCGGACTAGCGGGGATGAGCAGTTCTTC.

This clonotype was seen a handful of times. This chain links TRBV6-2 or TRBV6-3 with TRBJ2-7; 9 nucleotides align to TRBD2. This CDR3 comprises 14 residues. In germline, CDR1 is MNHEY, CDR2 SVGEGT. Trimming cost V 8 bases and J 2 bases; bases outside gene matches: 7. In nucleotides, the CDR3 is TGTGCCAGCGGGGCTATAGCGGGAGCCTACGAGCAGTACTTC. Residues: CASGAIAGAYEQYF.

This clonotype has a count of ten or more. The V and J genes are TRBV5-1 and TRBJ2-3; 7 nucleotides match TRBD1. With 0 bases clipped from V and 2 bases from J, the junction kept 3 bases outside the gene matches. The germline gives CDR1 SGHRS, CDR2 YFSETQ. This CDR3 region has 15 residues. The CDR3 DNA sequence: TGCGCCAGCAGCTTGGACAGGGGAAACACAGATACGCAGTATTTT. This encodes CASSLDRGNTDTQYF.

The gene calls are TRBV7-4 and TRBJ1-1; TRBD1 might be the D (6 bases). V lost 5 bases to trimming and J lost 4 bases, with 14 bases between them. CDR3 length: 14 amino acids. Germline-derived CDR1 and CDR2 are SGHVT and SQSDAQ. The CDR3 protein is CASSEGHLPTEAFF. In nucleotides, the CDR3 is TGTGCCAGCAGCGAGGGACACCTACCCACTGAAGCTTTCTTT.

Many counts were recorded for this clonotype. This chain uses TRBV12-3 or TRBV12-4 with TRBJ2-1; no clear D gene. V was clipped by 5 bases and J by 9 bases, with 8 bases between them. The CDR3 is 11 amino acids. CDR3 loop: CASSPPGEQFF. The CDR3 nucleotides are TGTGCCAGCAGTCCGCCGGGTGAGCAGTTCTTC.

This clonotype has ten or more counts. The chain joins TRBV20-1 to TRBJ2-7, with D tentatively TRBD1 (6 bases). The CDR3 runs 12 residues. Germline V CDR1 and CDR2: DFQATT, SNEGSKA (reference sequence). CDR3 amino acids: CSDQQGGYEQYF. The CDR3 DNA sequence: TGCAGCGACCAACAAGGGGGCTACGAGCAGTACTTC.

The rearrangement joins TRBV5-1 to TRBJ2-1, with D hard to call. Between the trimmed V and J ends, which lost 3 bases and 6 bases, there was a span of 7 bases. The CDR3 totals 12 residues. Per germline, CDR1 SGHRS and CDR2 YFSETQ. CDR3 in DNA: TGCGCCAGCAGCTGGGAATTCAATGAGCAGTTCTTC. Its protein is CASSWEFNEQFF. The complete variable domain, with remaining parts taken from reference TRBV5-1 and TRBJ2-1, reads KAGVTQTPRYLIKTRGQQVTLSCSPISGHRSVSWYQQTPGQGLQFLFEYFSETQRNKGNFPGRFSGRQFSNSRSEMNVSTLELGDSALYLCASSWEFNEQFFGPGTRLTVL.

This clonotype was found many times. The chain joins TRBV28 to TRBJ2-7; the match to TRBD2 covers 12 bases. The CDR3 has 17 amino acids. Per germline, CDR1 MDHEN and CDR2 SYDVKM. V lost 6 bases and J lost 0; bases outside the gene matches: 9. The CDR3, as DNA: TGTGCCAGCAGCCAAGGACTAGCGGGGCCGAGCTCCTACGAGCAGTACTTC. Translated: CASSQGLAGPSSYEQYF.

This clonotype was counted a few times. The chain links TRBV5-8 to TRBJ2-3; 9 bases line up with TRBD1. The V and J ends lost 4 bases and 4 bases, in that order; junction bases with no gene match: 7. CDR1 and CDR2 (germline): SGHTS, YDEGEE. This CDR3 has 15 amino acids. The CDR3 nucleotides are TGTGCCAGCAGCCACAGGGGGCGTCTCGCAGATACGCAGTATTTT. Encoded protein: CASSHRGRLADTQYF.

The J gene is TRBJ2-3, the V gene TRBV14; a weak D match, TRBD2 (5 bases). The CDR3 extends over 15 amino acids. Germline V gene sequence: CDR1 SGHDN, CDR2 FVKESK. Trimming took 4 bases from V and 3 from J, leaving 14 bases between them. As DNA, the CDR3 is TGTGCCAGCAGCCCGCAGCTAGCCATTACAGATACGCAGTATTTT. Protein: CASSPQLAITDTQYF. Combining the CDR3 with reference TRBV14 and TRBJ2-3 gives the whole variable domain EAGVTQFPSHSVIEKGQTVTLRCDPISGHDNLYWYRRVMGKEIKFLLHFVKESKQDESGMPNNRFLAERTGGTYSTLKVQPAELEDSGVYFCASSPQLAITDTQYFGPGTRLTVL.

This clonotype was counted many times. The chain joins TRBV28 to TRBJ2-7, with 11 bases that match TRBD2. The germline V gene encodes CDR1 MDHEN and CDR2 SYDVKM. The CDR3 sequence is 18 residues long. V was clipped by 4 bases and J by 0 bases; unmatched bases: 11. The CDR3 reads CASSSGFATSGVSYEQYF. The CDR3 DNA reads as TGTGCCAGCAGTTCCGGATTTGCGACTAGCGGGGTCTCCTACGAGCAGTACTTC.

This clonotype was seen ten or more times. J is TRBJ2-2 and V is TRBV18, with a possible D match to TRBD1 (5 bases). The CDR3 spans 15 residues. Trimming removed 1 base at V and 1 base at J, with 7 bases between. Germline V gene lookup returns CDR1 KGHSH and CDR2 LQKENI. DNA of the CDR3: TGTGCCAGCTCACCACTTCAGGGGAACACCGGGGAGCTGTTTTTT. Its protein product is CASSPLQGNTGELFF.

The chain has TRBV20-1 and TRBJ2-7; TRBD2 aligns across 14 bases. V shed 4 bases, J shed 8 bases, and the junction held 10 bases outside the gene matches. Germline loops: CDR1 DFQATT, CDR2 SNEGSKA (reference sequence). The CDR3 covers 15 residues. CDR3 sequence (DNA): TGCAGTGCTACCGGGACTAGCGGGAGAGGGGAGCAGCAGTACTTC. As protein: CSATGTSGRGEQQYF.

This clonotype was observed a handful of times. V gene TRBV4-3 combines with J gene TRBJ1-5; D is perhaps TRBD1 (5 bases). CDR1 LGHNA and CDR2 YSLEER come from the germline V gene. Trimming left V 0 bases short and J 2 bases short, with 14 bases between. The CDR3 length is 17 residues. As DNA, the CDR3 is TGCGCCAGCAGCCAAGATCAGACCGGGGGAGGCAATCAGCCCCAGCATTTT. This codes for CASSQDQTGGGNQPQHF.

The V and J genes are TRBV7-3 and TRBJ2-1; the match to TRBD2 covers 9 bases. This CDR3 comprises 15 residues. The V gene end was trimmed by 2 bases and the J gene end by 7 bases; junction bases not matched to a gene: 6. The germline gives CDR1 SGHTA, CDR2 FQGTGA. The chain's CDR3 is CASSLPGLARNEQFF. The CDR3 DNA reads as TGTGCCAGCAGCTTACCTGGACTAGCGAGGAATGAGCAGTTCTTC.

The J gene is TRBJ2-7, the V gene TRBV4-3; TRBD2 might be the D (5 bases). V was cut by 0 bases and J by 2 bases, with 14 bases left in between. The germline CDR1 and CDR2 sequences are LGHNA and YSLEER. The CDR3 contains 16 residues. CDR3 in amino acids: CASSQDRAGGPYEQYF. DNA of the CDR3: TGCGCCAGCAGCCAAGATAGGGCGGGTGGACCCTACGAGCAGTACTTC.

Only a few counts were recorded for this clonotype. The chain has TRBV19 and TRBJ2-1; 10 positions match TRBD1. Germline CDR1 reads LNHDA; CDR2 reads SQIVND (reference sequence). The J segment lost 6 bases and the V segment lost 10 bases, leaving 12 bases of the junction unmatched. This CDR3 is built from 15 residues. The CDR3 loop reads CAIFIGTGVFNEQFF. CDR3 in DNA: TGTGCCATCTTCATCGGGACAGGGGTCTTCAATGAGCAGTTCTTC.

The CDR3 DNA follows: TGTGCCAGCAGCTTAGTTCCGAGACAGGGGCGGAACAATGAGCAGTTCTTC. It encodes CASSLVPRQGRNNEQFF. The V and J genes are TRBV7-8 and TRBJ2-1; 8 bases line up with TRBD1. The CDR3 is 17 residues long. Germline CDR1 SGHVS, CDR2 FQNEAQ. J was trimmed by 5 bases and V by 1 base; bases with no gene match: 10.